This record covers a single T cell receptor (beta chain). CDR3 length: 14 amino acids. Germline trimming cut 4 bases from V and 1 base from J; bases unmatched to any gene: 3. Per the germline V gene, CDR1 is MNHNS and CDR2 is SASEGT. The data are from a study of T cells in Graves' hyperthyroidism and ophthalmopathy. Study details: Peripheral blood collection took place at initial diagnosis, before any treatment.

From RNA transcripts, TCR beta CDR3 regions were amplified. The HTBI primer set served for first-round RT-PCR of the TCR CDR3. TCRdb ran MiXCR on the multiplex PCR reads and lists one entry per CDR3 protein. This table holds about 480,000 distinct CDR3 sequences, around a quarter found once. The rearrangement links TRBV6-1 to TRBJ1-1, with 7 bases fitting TRBD1. The source is a woman in her twenties or thirties with Graves' ophthalmopathy. Material: blood. The CDR3 DNA sequence: TGTGCCAGCAGTGGGGGGACAGCGAACACTGAAGCTTTCTTT. This sequence encodes CASSGGTANTEAFF.